This T cell receptor beta chain comes out of a study of T cell repertoires in cytomegalovirus infection. In the study overall: Newly reported HLA-C-restricted and thoroughly characterized HLA-B-restricted CMV epitopes were employed. Signatures in public TCR beta sequences pointed to both CMV infection and matching HLA type. The study's findings and limits: Within the response measured ex vivo, HLA-C-restricted CMV-specific TCR beta clonotypes were dominant. The cumulative frequency of public TCR beta families identified carriers of CMV plus the relevant HLA.

Germline values: CDR1 MGHRA, CDR2 YSYEKL. The CDR3 spans 14 residues. Trimming took off 0 bases at V and 3 bases at J, with 9 bases between the two ends. This clonotype has more than one count but fewer than ten. Its matching antigen is unknown. A single record per CDR3 protein comes from TCRdb applying MiXCR to the reads. The sample has some 480,000 distinct CDR3 sequences, 30% to 40% seen once. This material consisted of cultured PBMCs, taken from culture after CMV antigen stimulation. The TCR sequence derives from a human donor in good health (CMV status not recorded). Some clones in this sample may be carry-over from other donors' samples. This rearrangement joins TRBV4-1 to TRBJ2-7; possibly TRBD1 for D (6 bases). The CDR3 protein is CASSQDQQGYEQYF. CDR3 bases: TGCGCCAGCAGCCAAGATCAACAGGGCTACGAGCAGTACTTC.